This T cell receptor beta chain is from a study of CD8 T cells in ankylosing spondylitis. Using quantitative 5'-RACE with molecular barcodes, the authors made TCR beta libraries. One entry per CDR3 protein, called by TCRdb with MiXCR from the 5' RACE reads. The sample lists around 770,000 distinct CDR3 sequences; roughly 12% were seen once. This clonotype occurred a few times. The antigen remains unidentified. V shed 3 bases and J shed 0 bases, with 8 bases lying between them. The CDR3 is made up of 13 amino acids. From germline, CDR1 is DFQATT and CDR2 SNEGSKA (reference sequence). Study-wide results and caveats: Reports of some motif variants in reactive arthritis synovial fluid and blood predate this one. Blood from ankylosing spondylitis patients appeared to carry a characteristic eight-variant TCR beta motif.

The V call is TRBV20-1, the J call TRBJ1-2; D is unresolved. Sample: blood, either unsorted or a sorted T cell fraction (not recorded which). The clonotype comes from a male donor with ankylosing spondylitis. The CDR3 sequence is CSASYGPNYGYTF. In DNA form, the CDR3 reads TGCAGTGCTAGCTACGGGCCTAACTATGGCTACACCTTC.